This T cell receptor (beta chain) originates from a study of control samples from healthy donors and cancer patients (dated by TCRdb to the early 2020s). Worth noting for this clone: Its recognized antigen is unknown. Base-call qualities are not available, and no considerably larger clone is one nucleotide away.

The library was generated by the immunoSEQ multiplex PCR assay. Entries here come from immuneACCESS through TCRdb and include only in-frame sequences with V and J called. Some clones fail to appear in such tables; in the studies checked, an unresolved V gene covers under half of the shortfall, and the cause of the remainder is unknown. This sample comprises approximately 120,000 clones, approximately 90% of them detected only once. The ten largest clones capture 4% to 4.5% of the sample. Relative to germline, V is missing 5 bases and J is missing 3 bases, with 9 bases of the junction outside any gene match. In the germline V gene (reference sequence), CDR1 corresponds to LNHNV and CDR2 to YYDKDF. The CDR3 sequence holds 16 residues, the cysteine and phenylalanine included. Only CDR3 DNA remains: 48 bases, in frame from the first base.

The chain is encoded by TRBV15 joined to TRBJ1-3, with 8 junctional bases fitting TRBD1. Material: blood. The clonotype comes from a human donor in good health. The donor label of this sample is uncertain. Here is the DNA: TGTGCCACCAGCCCGGAAACAGGGGGTTTTGGAAACACCATATATTTT. It translates as CATSPETGGFGNTIYF.